A selection of T cell receptor beta chains follows, all from one sample in a study of radiotherapy plus CTLA-4 blockade in lung cancer. Assay: immunoSEQ multiplex PCR; the TCRdb copy retains only in-frame clones and omits some. The data contain about 68,000 clones, less than 80% of them seen just once; the ten biggest clones take up roughly a tenth. Sequencing used peripheral blood, obtained from a patient treated with radiotherapy plus ipilimumab. These receptor sequences come from a human donor with non-small cell lung cancer who had a complete response to radiotherapy plus ipilimumab. The CDR3 runs from the conserved cysteine through the conserved F or W. D genes are given only for firm matches. A clone size is listed for some rows: how often the clone was seen (once, few, many), or a class if it is expanded.

clone size: few
J gene: TRBJ1-1
CDR3 length: 13
D gene: .
V gene: TRBV7-2
CDR3 DNA: TGTGCCAGCAGCTCTGGCGGGGGCAACGAAGCTTTCTTT
CDR3 protein: CASSSGGGNEAFF

clone size: .
J gene: TRBJ2-2
CDR3 length: 15
D gene: .
V gene: TRBV2
CDR3 DNA: TGTGCCAACTTTAACCCGGGTTCGAACACCGGGGAGCTGTTTTTT
CDR3 protein: CANFNPGSNTGELFF

clone size: .
J gene: TRBJ2-2
CDR3 length: 15
D gene: .
V gene: TRBV29-1
CDR3 DNA: TGCAGCGTTGAAGAAGCCGGGTTTGGGACCGGGGAGCTGTTTTTT
CDR3 protein: CSVEEAGFGTGELFF

clone size: .
J gene: TRBJ2-2
CDR3 length: 17
D gene: .
V gene: TRBV10-3
CDR3 DNA: TGTGCCATCAGTGGGAGGGGACACCCCATAGACACCGGGGAGCTGTTTTTT
CDR3 protein: CAISGRGHPIDTGELFF

clone size: few
J gene: TRBJ2-5
CDR3 length: 15
D gene: TRBD1
V gene: TRBV10-3
CDR3 DNA: TGTGCCATCAGCGGGGACAGGGGGCGCCAGGAGACCCAGTACTTC
CDR3 protein: CAISGDRGRQETQYF

clone size: .
J gene: TRBJ2-2
CDR3 length: 15
D gene: TRBD1
V gene: TRBV5-1
CDR3 DNA: TGCGCCAGCAGCACTGGGACAGGTATAGCCGGGGAGCTGTTTTTT
CDR3 protein: CASSTGTGIAGELFF

clone size: few
J gene: TRBJ1-6
CDR3 length: 15
D gene: .
V gene: TRBV14
CDR3 DNA: TGTGCCAGCAGCCCGAGCAGTGGGTCGAATTCACCCCTCCACTTT
CDR3 protein: CASSPSSGSNSPLHF

clone size: .
J gene: TRBJ1-5
CDR3 length: 14
D gene: TRBD1
V gene: TRBV18
CDR3 DNA: TGTGCCAGCTCACCAGGCACAGGGGATCAGCCCCAGCATTTT
CDR3 protein: CASSPGTGDQPQHF

clone size: .
J gene: TRBJ1-3
CDR3 length: 16
D gene: .
V gene: TRBV28
CDR3 DNA: TGTGCCAGCAGTTTGATGCAGGCGGTCTCTGGAAACACCATATATTTT
CDR3 protein: CASSLMQAVSGNTIYF

clone size: .
J gene: TRBJ2-3
CDR3 length: 13
D gene: .
V gene: TRBV7-6
CDR3 DNA: TGTGCCAGCAGCCCTCCCTGGGGAGATACGCAGTATTTT
CDR3 protein: CASSPPWGDTQYF

clone size: .
J gene: TRBJ2-5
CDR3 length: 12
D gene: TRBD2
V gene: TRBV2
CDR3 DNA: TGTGCCAGCAGGCGGGAGGGAGAGACCCAGTACTTC
CDR3 protein: CASRREGETQYF

clone size: .
J gene: TRBJ2-5
CDR3 length: 16
D gene: TRBD1
V gene: TRBV7-9
CDR3 DNA: TGTGCCAGCCCTTCTGTCGGGGACAGGGCAAGCGTGACCCAGTACTTC
CDR3 protein: CASPSVGDRASVTQYF

clone size: .
J gene: TRBJ1-1
CDR3 length: 13
D gene: .
V gene: TRBV7-2
CDR3 DNA: TGTGCCAGCAGCTTAGAAGTCAGCTCTGTCGTTTTCTTT
CDR3 protein: CASSLEVSSVVFF

clone size: .
J gene: TRBJ2-2
CDR3 length: 17
D gene: TRBD2
V gene: TRBV5-1
CDR3 DNA: TGCGCCAGTAGCTCAGACCGTCCGGGACTAGCGGGGGTAGGGCTGTTTTTT
CDR3 protein: CASSSDRPGLAGVGLFF

clone size: .
J gene: TRBJ2-3
CDR3 length: 16
D gene: TRBD1
V gene: TRBV19
CDR3 DNA: TGTGCCAGTAGGCTAACAGGGGCCGGGTTCTTAGATACGCAGTATTTT
CDR3 protein: CASRLTGAGFLDTQYF

clone size: medium-sized
J gene: TRBJ2-1
CDR3 length: 16
D gene: TRBD1
V gene: TRBV27
CDR3 DNA: TGTGCCAGCAGTTTACAGGGGGCGAGCTCCTACAATGAGCAGTTCTTC
CDR3 protein: CASSLQGASSYNEQFF

clone size: .
J gene: TRBJ2-6
CDR3 length: 14
D gene: .
V gene: TRBV11-2
CDR3 DNA: TGTGCCAGCAGCCTCATACGTCGGGCCAACGTCCTGACTTTC
CDR3 protein: CASSLIRRANVLTF

clone size: once
J gene: TRBJ1-4
CDR3 length: 14
D gene: .
V gene: TRBV2
CDR3 DNA: TGTGCCAGCAACCGACAGTATACTAATGAAAAACTGTTTTTT
CDR3 protein: CASNRQYTNEKLFF

clone size: few
J gene: TRBJ2-3
CDR3 length: 12
D gene: .
V gene: TRBV28
CDR3 DNA: TGTGCCAGCAACATAATGTCAGATACGCAGTATTTT
CDR3 protein: CASNIMSDTQYF

clone size: .
J gene: TRBJ1-2
CDR3 length: 13
D gene: .
V gene: TRBV5-5
CDR3 DNA: TGTGCCAGCAGCTTGCTCCGACAGGATTCCTACACCTTC
CDR3 protein: CASSLLRQDSYTF

clone size: .
J gene: TRBJ2-3
CDR3 length: 13
D gene: TRBD1
V gene: TRBV29-1
CDR3 DNA: TGCAGCGTTGACTGGACAGGGGCGAATACGCAGTATTTT
CDR3 protein: CSVDWTGANTQYF

clone size: .
J gene: TRBJ2-1
CDR3 length: 15
D gene: TRBD2
V gene: TRBV6-4
CDR3 DNA: TGTGCCAGCAGTGAGAGTGAGAGTAGCGGGAGGGCCCAGTTCTTC
CDR3 protein: CASSESESSGRAQFF

clone size: .
J gene: TRBJ1-2
CDR3 length: 13
D gene: .
V gene: TRBV5-1
CDR3 DNA: TGCGCCAGCAGCCGGGACGGCGACTATGGCTACACCTTC
CDR3 protein: CASSRDGDYGYTF

clone size: .
J gene: TRBJ2-2
CDR3 length: 17
D gene: .
V gene: TRBV14
CDR3 DNA: TGTGCCAGCAGCCCTTATCTAAAGGACAGAAACACCGGGGAGCTGTTTTTT
CDR3 protein: CASSPYLKDRNTGELFF

clone size: .
J gene: TRBJ2-3
CDR3 length: 14
D gene: .
V gene: TRBV9
CDR3 DNA: TGTGCCAGCAGCGCAAGACAGTTCACAGATACGCAGTATTTT
CDR3 protein: CASSARQFTDTQYF

clone size: once
J gene: TRBJ1-5
CDR3 length: 14
D gene: .
V gene: TRBV6-4
CDR3 DNA: TGTGCCAGCAGCAGGGAATATAGCAATCAGCCCCAGCATTTT
CDR3 protein: CASSREYSNQPQHF

clone size: .
J gene: TRBJ1-1
CDR3 length: 14
D gene: .
V gene: TRBV28
CDR3 DNA: TGTGCCAGCACCGGGGGGATGAGGAACACTGAAGCTTTCTTT
CDR3 protein: CASTGGMRNTEAFF

clone size: .
J gene: TRBJ2-2
CDR3 length: 15
D gene: TRBD1
V gene: TRBV7-9
CDR3 DNA: TGTGCCAGCAGCGACCGGGACAGGGAAGGGGGGGAGCTGTTTTTT
CDR3 protein: CASSDRDREGGELFF

clone size: few
J gene: TRBJ1-4
CDR3 length: 18
D gene: .
V gene: TRBV2
CDR3 DNA: TGTGCCAGCAGTGAAGGTTTGGGGCAGGGCCCCTTTGATGAAAAACTGTTTTTT
CDR3 protein: CASSEGLGQGPFDEKLFF

clone size: .
J gene: TRBJ1-1
CDR3 length: 14
D gene: .
V gene: TRBV29-1
CDR3 DNA: TGCAGCGTTGAAGATGGGGGAGCGAACACTGAAGCTTTCTTT
CDR3 protein: CSVEDGGANTEAFF

clone size: few
J gene: TRBJ1-4
CDR3 length: 13
D gene: .
V gene: TRBV7-9
CDR3 DNA: TGTGCCAGCAGCTTAGCGAGCGGGGGGAAACTGTTTTTT
CDR3 protein: CASSLASGGKLFF

clone size: once
J gene: TRBJ1-3
CDR3 length: 14
D gene: .
V gene: TRBV9
CDR3 DNA: TGTGCCAGCAGCGCCCGACTCTCTGGAAACACCATATATTTT
CDR3 protein: CASSARLSGNTIYF

clone size: .
J gene: TRBJ2-3
CDR3 length: 13
D gene: TRBD2
V gene: TRBV18
CDR3 DNA: TGTGCCAGTGGGGAGGGTGCTACAGATACGCAGTATTTT
CDR3 protein: CASGEGATDTQYF

clone size: .
J gene: TRBJ1-2
CDR3 length: 15
D gene: .
V gene: TRBV18
CDR3 DNA: TGTGCCAGCTCACCACGGGAAAGTGGAAGCTATGGCTACACCTTC
CDR3 protein: CASSPRESGSYGYTF

clone size: .
J gene: TRBJ1-1
CDR3 length: 11
D gene: .
V gene: TRBV10-3
CDR3 DNA: TGTGCCATCAGGGGATCCACTGAAGCTTTCTTT
CDR3 protein: CAIRGSTEAFF

clone size: .
J gene: TRBJ1-5
CDR3 length: 14
D gene: .
V gene: TRBV18
CDR3 DNA: TGTGCCAGCTCACCGTCTGGGGGAAATCAGCCCCAGCATTTT
CDR3 protein: CASSPSGGNQPQHF